Below, 3 T cell receptor beta chains from the same sample are listed, as sequenced in a study of blood T cell repertoires in COVID-19. Repertoires were generated with immunoSEQ multiplex PCR, while TCRdb's copy carries only in-frame clones and drops some. The table has about 75,000 clones, around 90% seen once. What was sequenced was peripheral blood. The receptors shown here come from a woman aged 45-59 years with acute or convalescent COVID-19.

The chain carries TRBV28 and TRBJ1-2, with 7 bases lining up with TRBD1. The CDR3 sequence is 12 residues long. V trimming: 6 bases; J trimming: 8 bases; junction bases outside the gene matches: 6. Per the germline V gene, CDR1 is MDHEN and CDR2 is SYDVKM. The DNA of the CDR3 is TGTGCCAGCAGCCTACAGGGGTACGGCTACACCTTC. Translation: CASSLQGYGYTF.

The chain recombines TRBV28 with TRBJ1-5; 7 nucleotides line up with TRBD1. CDR1 and CDR2 (germline): MDHEN, SYDVKM. The CDR3 extends over 16 amino acids. The trim removed 4 bases at V and 2 bases at J, leaving 8 bases unmatched. CDR3 nucleotide sequence: TGTGCCAGCAGTTCACAGGGGCGCGGGGGCAATCAGCCCCAGCATTTT. This encodes CASSSQGRGGNQPQHF.

The rearrangement joins TRBV7-3 to TRBJ2-3; tentatively, D is TRBD2 (7 bases). CDR3 length: 15 residues. V lost 3 bases to trimming and J lost 2 bases, with 12 bases between them. Germline V gene lookup returns CDR1 SGHTA and CDR2 FQGTGA. CDR3 region: CASSFFGGATDTQYF. Written as DNA, the CDR3 is TGTGCCAGCAGCTTCTTTGGGGGGGCCACAGATACGCAGTATTTT.